This T cell receptor (beta chain) is from a study of T cells expressing NK-cell markers. The wider study: Most of the eight sequenced donors were classified as HCMV-seropositive, and one was classified as seronegative.

TCRdb reanalyzed the 5' RACE reads, giving one entry per CDR3 protein sequence and no DNA. The table counts 550,000 to 600,000 distinct CDR3 sequences; under 4.5% lies in the top ten. CDR1 and CDR2 from the germline V gene are MNHGY and SVAAGI. The length of the CDR3 is 16 residues. Study-wide findings and caveats: In several donors, dominant CD3+CD56+NKG2C+ clonotypes ranked among the top 10 CD8+ clonotypes. It is unclear if expanded NKG2C-expressing clones target HCMV antigens.

A note on this clonotype: The antigen is undetermined.

The sequence came from a man aged 18-30 years in good health. The rearrangement joins TRBV6-9 to TRBJ2-3; TCRdb's D call, TRBD1, is unchecked because there is no DNA. The sequenced sample consisted of blood T cells: a sorted CD56 or NKG2C T cell subset, CD4+ or CD8+ T cells, or bulk PBMC T cells (not recorded which). CDR3 region: CASSYSEGAFTDTQYF.